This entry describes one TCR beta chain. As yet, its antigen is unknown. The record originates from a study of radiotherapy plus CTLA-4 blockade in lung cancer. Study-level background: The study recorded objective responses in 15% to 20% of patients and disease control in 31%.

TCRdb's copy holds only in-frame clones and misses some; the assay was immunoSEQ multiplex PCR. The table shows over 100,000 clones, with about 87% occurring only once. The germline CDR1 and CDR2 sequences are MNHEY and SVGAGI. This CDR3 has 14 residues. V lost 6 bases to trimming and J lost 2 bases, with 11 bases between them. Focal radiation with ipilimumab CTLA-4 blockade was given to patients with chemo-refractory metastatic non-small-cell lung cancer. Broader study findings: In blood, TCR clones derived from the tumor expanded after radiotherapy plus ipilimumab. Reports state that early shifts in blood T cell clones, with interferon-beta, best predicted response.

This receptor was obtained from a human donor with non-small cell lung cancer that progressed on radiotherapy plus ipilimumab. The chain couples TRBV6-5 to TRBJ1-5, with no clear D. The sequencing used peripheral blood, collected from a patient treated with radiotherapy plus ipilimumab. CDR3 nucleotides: TGTGCCAGCAGGGCAGGCTGGGGCAATCAGCCCCAGCATTTT. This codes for CASRAGWGNQPQHF.